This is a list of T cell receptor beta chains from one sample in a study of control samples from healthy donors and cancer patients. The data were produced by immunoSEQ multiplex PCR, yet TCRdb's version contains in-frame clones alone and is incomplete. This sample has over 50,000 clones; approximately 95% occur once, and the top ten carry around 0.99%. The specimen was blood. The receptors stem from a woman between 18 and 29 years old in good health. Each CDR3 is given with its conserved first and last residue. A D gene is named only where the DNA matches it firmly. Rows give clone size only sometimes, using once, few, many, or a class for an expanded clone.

CASSHTPLRGPQPQHF,TGTGCCAGCAGCCATACCCCCCTGAGGGGGCCACAGCCCCAGCATTTT,TRBJ1-5,-,TRBD1,TRBV7-8,16
CASRGQSSYNEQFF,TGTGCCAGCAGAGGACAGAGCTCCTACAATGAGCAGTTCTTC,TRBJ2-1,-,-,TRBV7-9,14
CASSEWGLAGGALLGNEQFF,TGCGCCAGCAGTGAGTGGGGACTAGCGGGAGGGGCGTTGTTAGGCAATGAGCAGTTCTTC,TRBJ2-1,-,TRBD2,TRBV10-2,20
CASSRTAVGTLYGYTF,TGTGCCAGCAGCAGGACTGCCGTGGGGACCCTATATGGCTACACCTTC,TRBJ1-2,-,-,TRBV27,16
CASSAGNGYTF,TGTGCCAGCAGCGCAGGGAATGGCTACACCTTC,TRBJ1-2,-,-,TRBV6-4,11
CASMHPGANVLTF,TGCGCCAGCATGCACCCCGGGGCCAACGTCCTGACTTTC,TRBJ2-6,-,-,TRBV5-1,13
CASSDGTASNQPQHF,TGCGCCAGCAGCGACGGGACGGCCAGCAATCAGCCCCAGCATTTT,TRBJ1-5,few,-,TRBV4-1,15
CASSEATSGGQETQYF,TGTGCCAGCAGCGAAGCAACTAGCGGGGGGCAAGAGACCCAGTACTTC,TRBJ2-5,-,TRBD2,TRBV7-2,16
CATSRDFSSYEQYF,TGTGCCACCAGCAGAGACTTCAGCTCCTACGAGCAGTACTTC,TRBJ2-7,once,-,TRBV15,14
CATSILRGVTDTQYF,TGTGCCACCAGCATACTACGGGGGGTCACAGATACGCAGTATTTT,TRBJ2-3,-,TRBD2,TRBV15,15
CASSQVKGDYEQYF,TGCGCCAGCAGCCAAGTTAAGGGGGACTACGAGCAGTACTTC,TRBJ2-7,-,-,TRBV4-1,14
CASSLGSHTDTQYF,TGTGCCAGCAGCCTAGGATCGCACACAGATACGCAGTATTTT,TRBJ2-3,-,-,TRBV5-6,14
CASSLGLYGFNYGYTF,TGTGCCAGCAGCTTAGGATTATACGGGTTTAATTATGGCTACACCTTC,TRBJ1-2,-,-,TRBV7-9,16
CASSPLDNSSGNTIYF,TGTGCCAGCTCACCACTGGATAACAGCTCTGGAAACACCATATATTTT,TRBJ1-3,-,-,TRBV18,16
CASTPRVGNTEAFF,TGTGCCAGCACCCCCAGGGTGGGGAACACTGAAGCTTTCTTT,TRBJ1-1,-,-,TRBV27,14
CASSRRQARGYGYTF,TGTGCCAGCAGCCGAAGACAAGCCCGAGGCTATGGCTACACCTTC,TRBJ1-2,-,-,TRBV6-5,15
CASRSVNNEKLFF,TGTGCCAGTAGATCAGTTAATAATGAAAAACTGTTTTTT,TRBJ1-4,-,-,TRBV19,13
CATSRELTGGNTEAFF,TGTGCCACCAGCAGAGAACTGACAGGGGGGAACACTGAAGCTTTCTTT,TRBJ1-1,-,TRBD1,TRBV15,16
CASSATGTGSYEQYF,TGTGCCAGCAGCGCGACCGGGACAGGGTCCTACGAGCAGTACTTC,TRBJ2-7,-,TRBD1,TRBV9,15
CASSSTGTGSNQPQHF,TGTGCCAGCAGTTCAACCGGGACAGGGAGCAATCAGCCCCAGCATTTT,TRBJ1-5,-,TRBD1,TRBV6-6,16
CASSPPWGTESYGYTF,TGTGCCAGCTCACCACCGTGGGGAACGGAGAGCTATGGCTACACCTTC,TRBJ1-2,once,-,TRBV18,16
CASRSGQFYGYTF,TGTGCCAGCAGATCTGGACAGTTCTATGGCTACACCTTC,TRBJ1-2,-,-,TRBV6-6,13
CATSRGTSGGLAKNIQYF,TGTGCCACCAGCCGCGGGACTAGCGGGGGCCTAGCCAAAAACATTCAGTACTTC,TRBJ2-4,-,TRBD2,TRBV15,18
CATDTGIKVYGYTF,TGTGCCACCGATACAGGGATTAAGGTCTATGGCTACACCTTC,TRBJ1-2,-,-,TRBV28,14
CAFPRGTEAFF,TGTGCCTTTCCAAGGGGCACTGAAGCTTTCTTT,TRBJ1-1,once,-,TRBV30,11
CASSPGLGSTEAFF,TGTGCCAGCAGCCCCGGTCTGGGGTCCACTGAAGCTTTCTTT,TRBJ1-1,-,-,TRBV5-4,14
CASSYGTGGAGGYTF,TGTGCCAGCAGTTACGGGACAGGGGGCGCGGGAGGCTACACCTTC,TRBJ1-2,-,TRBD1,TRBV6-5,15
CASSPPSSYNEQFF,TGCGCCAGCAGCCCTCCGAGCTCCTACAATGAGCAGTTCTTC,TRBJ2-1,-,-,TRBV4-1,14
CATRGQDENTIYF,TGTGCCACCCGGGGACAGGATGAGAACACCATATATTTT,TRBJ1-3,-,TRBD1,TRBV24-1,13
CASSSTGGVGYTF,TGTGCCAGCAGCTCCACAGGGGGCGTTGGCTACACCTTC,TRBJ1-2,-,TRBD1,TRBV6-5,13
CASSPPGGSYGYTF,TGTGCCAGCTCACCACCAGGAGGTAGCTATGGCTACACCTTC,TRBJ1-2,-,-,TRBV18,14
CASSTGQLNTEAFF,TGTGCCAGCAGCACCGGACAGCTGAACACTGAAGCTTTCTTT,TRBJ1-1,-,-,TRBV7-9,14
CSVEGLVGVGSEAFF,TGCAGCGTTGAGGGCCTGGTCGGGGTCGGGTCTGAAGCTTTCTTT,TRBJ1-1,-,-,TRBV29-1,15
CASSYWRGSNDEQFF,TGTGCCAGCAGTTACTGGCGGGGGAGTAACGATGAGCAGTTCTTC,TRBJ2-1,-,TRBD2,TRBV6-2/TRBV6-3,15
CASRPQVREAFF,TGTGCCAGCAGACCGCAGGTTAGGGAAGCTTTCTTT,TRBJ1-1,-,-,TRBV2,12
CASSDGQGNSPLHF,TGTGCCAGCAGTGATGGACAGGGCAATTCACCCCTCCACTTT,TRBJ1-6,-,TRBD1,TRBV2,14
CASSDFGEEETQYF,TGTGCCAGCAGTGATTTCGGGGAAGAAGAGACCCAGTACTTC,TRBJ2-5,-,-,TRBV2,14
CASSYSGGLGDTQYF,TGTGCCAGCAGTTACTCGGGCGGGTTGGGAGATACGCAGTATTTT,TRBJ2-3,once,-,TRBV6-5,15
CASKVSSDSPLHF,TGTGCCAGCAAGGTTTCATCCGATTCACCCCTCCACTTT,TRBJ1-6,few,-,TRBV2,13
CASRRGELNTEAFF,TGTGCCAGCAGACGAGGGGAGTTGAACACTGAAGCTTTCTTT,TRBJ1-1,-,-,TRBV3-1/TRBV3-2,14
CASTRVGLASGANVLTF,TGTGCCAGCACCAGGGTGGGACTAGCCTCCGGGGCCAACGTCCTGACTTTC,TRBJ2-6,-,TRBD2,TRBV11-2,17
CSVESRQSSYEQYF,TGCAGCGTTGAAAGCAGACAGAGCTCCTACGAGCAGTACTTC,TRBJ2-7,-,-,TRBV29-1,14
CASSLFGTGSSGYGYTF,TGCGCCAGCAGCTTGTTTGGGACAGGGTCTTCGGGCTATGGCTACACCTTC,TRBJ1-2,-,TRBD1,TRBV5-1,17
CASGLAYNEQFF,TGTGCCAGCGGACTGGCGTACAATGAGCAGTTCTTC,TRBJ2-1,-,-,TRBV28,12
CASSRGGRNTEAFF,TGTGCCAGCAGCCGTGGAGGCAGAAACACTGAAGCTTTCTTT,TRBJ1-1,once,-,TRBV5-4,14
CASSYTTTGGQETQYF,TGTGCCAGCAGTTACACAACAACCGGGGGGCAAGAGACCCAGTACTTC,TRBJ2-5,-,TRBD2,TRBV6-5,16
CASSDRRKNYGYTF,TGTGCCAGCAGCGACCGGCGGAAAAACTATGGCTACACCTTC,TRBJ1-2,-,-,TRBV6-6,14
CASSPAYQETQYF,TGTGCCAGTAGTCCAGCGTACCAAGAGACCCAGTACTTC,TRBJ2-5,-,-,TRBV19,13
CASSLNSGSPYEQYF,TGCGCCAGCAGCTTGAATAGTGGCAGTCCCTACGAGCAGTACTTC,TRBJ2-7,-,-,TRBV5-1,15
CASSPAGGSYNSPLHF,TGCGCCAGCAGCCCCGCCGGTGGCTCCTATAATTCACCCCTCCACTTT,TRBJ1-6,-,-,TRBV4-1,16